This T cell receptor beta chain is drawn from a study of CD8+CD57+ T cells in acquired aplastic anemia. Study-wide context: The DNA of sorted CD4+ and CD8+ cells averaged around 3 ug. The study obtained about 11 million reads on average for CD4+ cells from healthy donors.

Germline trimming cut 4 bases from V and 5 bases from J; bases unmatched to any gene: 11. CDR1 and CDR2 (germline): SGHNT, YYREEE (reference sequence). This CDR3 has 16 residues. This clonotype has at least ten counts. What it recognizes is unknown. Overall study findings and caveats: A significant difference in CD8+ Simpson's diversity between patients and controls was not found. Sharing between patients and controls was observed for 25 to 30 CD8+ CDR3 sequences.

Genomic DNA constituted the template upon which TCR beta VDJ and CDR3 profiling was performed. From the reads, TCRdb called clonotypes with MiXCR, one entry per CDR3 protein. Of about 130,000 distinct CDR3 sequences listed, about 46% are singletons. This sequence joins TRBV5-4 and TRBJ2-1, with 8 nucleotides matching TRBD1. The sequenced sample was sorted CD4+, CD8+, or CD8+CD57+ T cells (not recorded which) from PBMCs. The receptor was derived from a human donor in good health, serving as a control. CDR3 coding DNA: TGTGCCAGCAGCCTAAACAGGGGGAACATGCACAATGAGCAGTTCTTC. It yields the protein CASSLNRGNMHNEQFF.